Presented here are 25 T cell receptor beta chains from one specimen sequenced in a study of technical replicates of blood from a few donors. Here immunoSEQ multiplex PCR was the method, and the copy in TCRdb shows in-frame clones only, minus some. The sample lists tens of thousands of clones; approximately 95% were seen once. Input material: PBMCs. These receptors all stem from a human donor in good health. Some clones in this sample may be carry-over from other donors' samples.

The V gene is TRBV9, the J gene TRBJ2-1, with 8 bases aligning to TRBD2. CDR1 SGDLS and CDR2 YYNGEE come from the germline V gene. The CDR3 runs to 13 residues. The V gene end was trimmed by 2 bases and the J gene end by 10 bases; junction bases not matched to a gene: 5. The CDR3 coding sequence is TGTGCCAGCAGCGTTGGGACTAGGGAAGAGCAGTTCTTC. Translating it yields CASSVGTREEQFF. The complete variable domain, with remaining parts taken from reference TRBV9 and TRBJ2-1, reads DSGVTQTPKHLITATGQRVTLRCSPRSGDLSVYWYQQSLDQGLQFLIQYYNGEERAKGNILERFSAQQFPDLHSELNLSSLELGDSALYFCASSVGTREEQFFGPGTRLTVL.

The CDR3 bases are TGTGCCAGCACCCTAAAGCCTGCTAACTACAATGAGCAGTTCTTC. This translates into CASTLKPANYNEQFF. The genes are TRBV6-1 and TRBJ2-1; D is unclear. The CDR3 is 15 amino acids. V was cut by 7 bases and J by 3 bases, with 16 bases left in between. The germline V gene has CDR1 MNHNS and CDR2 SASEGT.

The rearrangement links TRBV27 to TRBJ2-2; the match to TRBD1 covers 8 bases. The CDR3 runs 17 residues. Trimming took 5 bases from V and 4 from J; bases not matched to a gene: 12. Per the germline V gene, CDR1 is MNHEY and CDR2 is SMNVEV (reference sequence). The CDR3 coding sequence is TGTGCCAGCAGTCCCCCAGGGACAGGAAGAGGCACCGGGGAGCTGTTTTTT. This encodes CASSPPGTGRGTGELFF.

This chain uses TRBV5-5 with TRBJ2-5; 7 bases are shared with TRBD2. The germline V gene encodes CDR1 SGHKS and CDR2 YYEKEE (reference sequence). This CDR3 contains 15 residues. The trim removed 3 bases at V and 0 bases at J, leaving 5 bases unmatched. DNA for the CDR3: TGTGCCAGCAGCTACAGCGGGGCGTACCAAGAGACCCAGTACTTC. It codes for CASSYSGAYQETQYF.

This clone has a single count. This chain joins TRBV4-2 and TRBJ1-1; tentatively, D is TRBD1 (5 bases). The CDR3 is made up of 14 amino acids. The V end was cut by 4 bases, the J end by 5 bases, with 14 bases between. From germline, CDR1 is LGHNA and CDR2 YNFKEQ. The CDR3 bases are TGTGCCAGCAGCCTTAGGACAAGCGTGACTGAAGCTTTCTTT. Protein product: CASSLRTSVTEAFF.

J is TRBJ1-6 and V is TRBV6-5; maybe TRBD1 (6 bases). From germline, CDR1 is MNHEY and CDR2 SVGAGI. Between the trimmed V and J ends, which lost 2 bases and 9 bases, there was a span of 14 bases. This CDR3 spans 15 amino acids. The CDR3 loop is CASSYGQGSGSPLHF. CDR3 bases: TGTGCCAGCAGTTACGGGCAGGGGAGTGGTTCACCCCTCCACTTT.

The V and J genes are TRBV18 and TRBJ2-7, with D possibly TRBD2 on 8 matching bases. Germline V CDR1 and CDR2: KGHSH, LQKENI. The V and J ends lost 3 bases and 5 bases respectively, with 23 bases between them. This CDR3 has 17 amino acids. The CDR3 region is CASSPRDRGTSLNEQYF. CDR3 coding DNA: TGTGCCAGCTCACCCCGGGACAGAGGGACTAGTTTGAACGAGCAGTACTTC.

The chain is built from TRBV18 and TRBJ1-4; 10 positions match TRBD1. The germline V gene encodes CDR1 KGHSH and CDR2 LQKENI. V dropped 3 bases and J dropped 7; count of bases not matched to a gene: 2. The CDR3 spans 14 residues. The CDR3 sequence is CASSPGQGTEKLFF. In nucleotides, the CDR3 is TGTGCCAGCTCACCGGGACAGGGGACTGAAAAACTGTTTTTT.

The CDR3: CASSQGLLLAQYF. For the CDR3, the DNA is TGTGCCAGCAGCCAAGGACTCCTACTGGCCCAGTACTTC. The V call is TRBV14, the J call TRBJ2-5, with D unresolved. Germline loops: CDR1 SGHDN, CDR2 FVKESK. V was shortened by 1 base and J by 9 bases, with 12 bases between the two germline ends. The CDR3 totals 13 residues.

This chain uses TRBV15 with TRBJ1-4, with D possibly being TRBD1 (5 bases). The CDR3 extends over 15 amino acids. Germline V gives CDR1 LNHNV, CDR2 YYDKDF (reference sequence). Trimming pared 5 bases from V and 2 bases from J, leaving 12 bases between. The CDR3 nucleotides read TGTGCCACCAGCTTGGGGGACTCGACTAATGAAAAACTGTTTTTT. Its protein product is CATSLGDSTNEKLFF.

CDR3 coding DNA: TGTGCCAGCAGTGAAATTAGCGGGAGGGCAGGAGATACGCAGTATTTT. It yields the protein CASSEISGRAGDTQYF. The genes are TRBV27 and TRBJ2-3; 11 positions agree with TRBD2. Germline V gives CDR1 MNHEY, CDR2 SMNVEV (reference sequence). V gave up 5 bases and J gave up 5 bases; unmatched junction bases: 9. CDR3 length: 16 amino acids.

The chain employs TRBV6-1 and TRBJ2-7, with D possibly matching TRBD1 (5 bases). The germline V gene encodes CDR1 MNHNS and CDR2 SASEGT. Trimming pared 6 bases from V and 2 bases from J, leaving 8 bases between. The CDR3 has 12 residues. The CDR3 DNA follows: TGTGCCAGCAGGACAGATACCTACGAGCAGTACTTC. It encodes CASRTDTYEQYF.

The chain employs TRBV14 and TRBJ2-1; tentatively, D is TRBD2 (5 bases). This CDR3 has 15 residues. Trimming pared 0 bases from V and 5 bases from J, leaving 11 bases between. Germline V CDR1 and CDR2: SGHDN, FVKESK. The CDR3 loop reads CASSQEWEPNNEQFF. Written as DNA, the CDR3 is TGTGCCAGCAGCCAAGAGTGGGAGCCCAACAATGAGCAGTTCTTC. The whole variable domain, filled in from reference TRBV14 and TRBJ2-1, reads EAGVTQFPSHSVIEKGQTVTLRCDPISGHDNLYWYRRVMGKEIKFLLHFVKESKQDESGMPNNRFLAERTGGTYSTLKVQPAELEDSGVYFCASSQEWEPNNEQFFGPGTRLTVL.

This clone has only one observation. V and J are TRBV30 and TRBJ1-4; perhaps TRBD1 as D (6 bases). Per the germline V gene, CDR1 is GTSNPN and CDR2 is SVGIG (reference sequence). Trimming removed 6 bases at V and 0 bases at J, with 17 bases between. The CDR3 loop spans 16 amino acids. Here the CDR3 DNA reads TGTGCCTGCAAAGGGCGGGGGCCCACAACTAATGAAAAACTGTTTTTT. The encoded protein is CACKGRGPTTNEKLFF.

This chain joins TRBV5-1 and TRBJ2-1, with 10 bases that match TRBD1. J gave up 7 bases and V 4 bases, and 17 bases lay outside the gene matches. Germline values: CDR1 SGHRS, CDR2 YFSETQ. The CDR3 loop spans 18 amino acids. CDR3 bases: TGCGCCAGCAGCCTTGGGGTTCCGGTGGACAGGGGGAGAAATGAGCAGTTCTTC. As protein: CASSLGVPVDRGRNEQFF.

The chain uses TRBV7-3 and TRBJ2-2; D is perhaps TRBD1 (5 bases). The germline gives CDR1 SGHTA, CDR2 FQGTGA. The CDR3 runs 15 residues. Trimming removed 6 bases from V and 7 bases from J, with 18 bases in between. This CDR3 reads CASRSPGRDVGELFF. The CDR3 DNA sequence: TGTGCCAGCAGATCGCCGGGCAGGGATGTCGGGGAGCTGTTTTTT. Combining the CDR3 with reference TRBV7-3 and TRBJ2-2 gives the whole variable domain GAGVSQTPSNKVTEKGKYVELRCDPISGHTALYWYRQSLGQGPEFLIYFQGTGAADDSGLPNDRFFAVRPEGSVSTLKIQRTERGDSAVYLCASRSPGRDVGELFFGEGSRLTVL.

The V and J genes are TRBV9 and TRBJ2-5, with TRBD2 matching over 10 bases. CDR3 length equals 18 residues. Germline V gives CDR1 SGDLS, CDR2 YYNGEE. The junction had 14 bases not matched to a gene; V was cut back by 2 bases and J by 4 bases. In nucleotides, the CDR3 is TGTGCCAGCAGCGTTGGTCCTGAGCGGGGGGGAAGGGCAGAGACCCAGTACTTC. This translates into CASSVGPERGGRAETQYF.

This clone was found once. This chain connects TRBV10-3 to TRBJ1-2, with D perhaps TRBD1 (6 bases). The V gene lost 5 bases and the J gene lost 6 bases, with 10 bases spanning the gap. This CDR3 region has 12 residues. CDR1 is ENHRY, CDR2 SYGVKD, per germline. CDR3 sequence reads: CAISQGPDGYTF. As DNA, the CDR3 is TGTGCCATCAGTCAGGGGCCGGATGGCTACACCTTC.

V and J are TRBV7-9 and TRBJ2-3; a possible D gene is TRBD2 (5 bases). Germline values: CDR1 SEHNR, CDR2 FQNEAQ (reference sequence). V lost 8 bases, J lost 0 bases, and 18 bases lay in between. This CDR3 contains 16 residues. In nucleotides, the CDR3 is TGTGCCAGCCTGGAGGTACAAACAGCTAGCACAGATACGCAGTATTTT. The encoded protein is CASLEVQTASTDTQYF.

V usage is TRBV6-1 and J usage is TRBJ2-7, with unresolved D. V was shortened by 2 bases and J by 7 bases, with 12 bases between the two germline ends. CDR1 is MNHNS, CDR2 SASEGT, per germline. The CDR3 length is 13 residues. The CDR3 bases are TGTGCCAGCAGTGAAATTACCCCCGGGGAGCAGTACTTC. Its translation: CASSEITPGEQYF.

The chain uses TRBV5-4 and TRBJ1-2; TRBD1 is a possible D gene (5 bases). CDR3 length equals 14 residues. The germline V gene has CDR1 SGHNT and CDR2 YYREEE (reference sequence). Trimming removed 3 bases from V and 6 bases from J, with 15 bases in between. The CDR3, as DNA: TGTGCCAGCAGCTACTGGCCCACGGGGGATGGCTACACCTTC. It encodes CASSYWPTGDGYTF.

The V and J genes are TRBV6-1 and TRBJ1-5, with 8 positions matching TRBD1. The germline V gene has CDR1 MNHNS and CDR2 SASEGT. V was clipped by 6 bases and J by 5 bases; unmatched bases: 6. The CDR3 loop spans 14 amino acids. The CDR3 DNA is TGTGCCAGCAGAGGGACAGGTGGGTATCAGCCCCAGCATTTT. Amino acids: CASRGTGGYQPQHF.

The chain employs TRBV30 and TRBJ2-2; perhaps TRBD2 as D (7 bases). V lost 1 base, J lost 4 bases, and 10 bases lay in between. Germline loops: CDR1 GTSNPN, CDR2 SVGIG (reference sequence). The CDR3 extends over 14 amino acids. CDR3 sequence (DNA): TGTGCCTGGAGTGATAGGGGGGGCACCGGGGAGCTGTTTTTT. This sequence encodes CAWSDRGGTGELFF. Full variable domain (rest looked up from reference TRBV30 and TRBJ2-2): SQTIHQWPATLVQPVGSPLSLECTVEGTSNPNLYWYRQAAGRGLQLLFYSVGIGQISSEVPQNLSASRPQDRQFILSSKKLLLSDSGFYLCAWSDRGGTGELFFGEGSRLTVL.

The rearrangement uses TRBV5-8 and TRBJ1-1; D remains ambiguous. The V end lost 3 bases, the J end lost 4 bases, and 13 bases lay between the germline ends. Per the germline V gene, CDR1 is SGHTS and CDR2 is YDEGEE. The CDR3 totals 14 residues. The CDR3, as DNA: TGTGCCAGCAGCTCCAGGAGGCGCGGCACTGAAGCTTTCTTT. Translation gives CASSSRRRGTEAFF.

This chain uses TRBV19 with TRBJ1-5; D not certain. Trimming pared 3 bases from V and 4 bases from J, leaving 10 bases between. The CDR3 is 14 residues long. Looked up from germline, CDR1 is LNHDA and CDR2 is SQIVND (reference sequence). In nucleotides, the CDR3 is TGTGCCAGTAGTATCTCGCAGTCTAATCAGCCCCAGCATTTT. Amino acids: CASSISQSNQPQHF.